The 22 T cell receptor beta chains listed next were all sequenced from one sample in a study of blood T cell repertoires in COVID-19. Sequenced by immunoSEQ multiplex PCR; TCRdb stores in-frame clones only, minus some. The profile shows approximately 210,000 clones, approximately 90% of them singletons. Sequencing was done on a sample of peripheral blood. The receptors stem from a man aged 25-40 years who had recovered from COVID-19.

This clone was seen a single time. This sequence joins TRBV7-6 and TRBJ2-3, with a possible D match to TRBD1 (6 bases). The germline gives CDR1 SGHVS, CDR2 FNYEAQ. The CDR3 has 17 residues. V was shortened by 5 bases and J by 3 bases, with 21 bases between the two germline ends. In DNA, the CDR3 is TGTGCCAGCAGCCCCCGGCCAGGACAGTCTAAGACAGATACGCAGTATTTT. Translation gives CASSPRPGQSKTDTQYF.

This sequence joins TRBV6-5 and TRBJ2-5, with D perhaps TRBD1 (6 bases). The CDR3 spans 15 residues. The V end lost 5 bases, the J end lost 0 bases, and 13 bases lay between the germline ends. Germline CDR1 reads MNHEY; CDR2 reads SVGAGI. CDR3 nucleotide sequence: TGTGCCAGCAGTCCGAGCACAGGGTACCAAGAGACCCAGTACTTC. This codes for CASSPSTGYQETQYF.

The chain couples TRBV27 to TRBJ1-3; TRBD1 is a possible D gene (5 bases). V lost 2 bases and J 2 bases, leaving 7 bases between the germline ends. Germline CDR1 is MNHEY and CDR2 is SMNVEV (reference sequence). This CDR3 spans 14 amino acids. CDR3 coding DNA: TGTGCCAGCAGTTTAGGGGGGGCTGGAAACACCATATATTTT. It encodes CASSLGGAGNTIYF.

This chain uses TRBV29-1 with TRBJ1-5; 10 bases match TRBD1. The CDR3 runs to 13 residues. V trimming: 6 bases; J trimming: 6 bases; junction bases outside the gene matches: 5. CDR1 SQVTM and CDR2 ANQGSEA come from the germline V gene. Here the CDR3 reads CSVWTGGAQPQHF. CDR3 coding DNA: TGCAGCGTCTGGACAGGGGGGGCTCAGCCCCAGCATTTT.

The chain recombines TRBV5-5 with TRBJ2-1, with 8 bases identical to TRBD2. In germline, CDR1 is SGHKS, CDR2 YYEKEE (reference sequence). V was pared by 6 bases and J by 8 bases, with 16 bases of the junction left unmatched. The length of the CDR3 is 16 residues. The CDR3 spells CASTLVRGAGGDEQFF. The CDR3 DNA reads as TGTGCCAGCACCCTAGTCCGGGGGGCGGGGGGCGATGAGCAGTTCTTC.

The chain uses TRBV7-7 and TRBJ2-3; D possibly corresponds to TRBD2 (6 bases). V dropped 5 bases and J dropped 2 bases, with 20 bases sitting between them. This CDR3 spans 17 amino acids. The germline gives CDR1 SSHAT, CDR2 FNYEAQ (reference sequence). DNA for the CDR3: TGTGCCAGCAGCCCCTCGGCGAGAGGACTAAACACAGATACGCAGTATTTT. It is translated as CASSPSARGLNTDTQYF. Full variable domain (missing parts from reference TRBV7-7 and TRBJ2-3): GAGVSQSPRYKVTKRGQDVTLRCDPISSHATLYWYQQALGQGPEFLTYFNYEAQPDKSGLPSDRFSAERPEGSISTLTIQRTEQRDSAMYRCASSPSARGLNTDTQYFGPGTRLTVL.

The chain links TRBV6-5 to TRBJ1-2; 9 bases align to TRBD1. This CDR3 spans 15 amino acids. Per the germline V gene, CDR1 is MNHEY and CDR2 is SVGAGI. With V trimmed by 2 bases and J by 6 bases, 7 bases remained unmatched. CDR3 nucleotides: TGTGCCAGCAGTTACCACCGGGACAGGGAAGATGGCTACACCTTC. This translates into CASSYHRDREDGYTF.

This chain joins TRBV5-8 and TRBJ1-5; no definite D call. The V end was cut by 4 bases, the J end by 9 bases, with 23 bases between. The CDR3 is 16 residues long. CDR1 is SGHTS, CDR2 YDEGEE, per germline. This chain's CDR3 is CASSHLLPSRPGPQHF. For the CDR3, the DNA is TGTGCCAGCAGCCATCTACTGCCGTCCCGCCCGGGGCCCCAGCATTTT. The full variable domain, with the rest looked up from reference TRBV5-8 and TRBJ1-5, is EAGVTQSPTHLIKTRGQQATLRCSPISGHTSVYWYQQALGLGLQFLLWYDEGEERNRGNFPPRFSGRQFPNYSSELNVNALELEDSALYLCASSHLLPSRPGPQHFGDGTRLSIL.

The chain joins TRBV14 to TRBJ1-1; D gene uncertain. The CDR3 loop spans 15 amino acids. CDR1 is SGHDN, CDR2 FVKESK, per germline. V lost 2 bases to trimming and J lost 0 bases, with 10 bases between them. The CDR3 protein is CASSQFLGVNTEAFF. The CDR3 DNA is TGTGCCAGCAGCCAATTCCTCGGGGTGAACACTGAAGCTTTCTTT.

In this sample, this clone turned up a few times. CDR3 in DNA: TGTGCCAGCAGTTACAGAAACCAAGAGACCCAGTACTTC. Its protein is CASSYRNQETQYF. This chain uses TRBV12-3 or TRBV12-4 with TRBJ2-5; no definite D call. V was shortened by 4 bases and J by 0 bases, with 6 bases between the two germline ends. This CDR3 is built from 13 residues.

J is TRBJ2-7 and V is TRBV6-6; D is possibly TRBD1 (7 bases). Germline V gives CDR1 MNHNY, CDR2 SVGAGI (reference sequence). This CDR3 has 14 amino acids. V was pared by 6 bases and J by 3 bases, with 15 bases between. CDR3 sequence: CASRGRDRDYEQYF. CDR3 nucleotides: TGTGCCAGCAGGGGGCGGGACAGAGACTACGAGCAGTACTTC.

Here the CDR3 DNA reads TGTGCCAGCAGCCAAGCGGAGTCTAGCGGGGGGGCAGGGGATACGCAGTATTTT. As protein: CASSQAESSGGAGDTQYF. The rearrangement joins TRBV4-2 to TRBJ2-3; TRBD2 agrees at 12 bases. The CDR3 loop spans 18 amino acids. Per the germline V gene, CDR1 is LGHNA and CDR2 is YNFKEQ. J was trimmed by 6 bases and V by 1 base; bases with no gene match: 11.

The rearrangement links TRBV3-1 (or the pseudogene TRBV3-2) to TRBJ1-1; weak D call: TRBD1 (6 bases). The germline gives CDR1 LGHDT, CDR2 YNNKEL (reference sequence). V lost 3 bases to trimming and J lost 3 bases, with 11 bases between them. The CDR3 has 14 amino acids. The DNA for the CDR3 is TGTGCCAGCAGCCAGACTTACAGGGACACTGAAGCTTTCTTT. Translation: CASSQTYRDTEAFF.

The DNA for the CDR3 is TGTGCCAGCAGTCCCTTCACCTCTAGCTCCTATAATTCACCCCTCCACTTT. Its translation: CASSPFTSSSYNSPLHF. V and J are TRBV27 and TRBJ1-6; D uncertain. V lost 5 bases, J lost 0 bases, and 14 bases lay in between. Germline V lookup: CDR1 MNHEY, CDR2 SMNVEV (reference sequence). The CDR3 has 17 residues.

In this sample, this clone turned up many times. The rearrangement links TRBV6-5 to TRBJ2-7, with a tentative D call TRBD1 (5 bases). Germline V CDR1 and CDR2: MNHEY, SVGAGI. V lost 1 base to trimming and J lost 1 base, with 8 bases between them. CDR3 size: 14 residues. The CDR3 DNA follows: TGTGCCAGCAGTTACTTAGGACAATCCTACGAGCAGTACTTC. Protein: CASSYLGQSYEQYF.

V and J are TRBV24-1 and TRBJ2-5; TRBD1 matches at 10 bases. Germline values: CDR1 KGHDR, CDR2 SFDVKD. The V gene end was trimmed by 7 bases and the J gene end by 5 bases; junction bases not matched to a gene: 6. The CDR3 consists of 14 residues. The CDR3 nucleotides are TGTGCCACCAGAAAGACAGGGGGCGGGGAGACCCAGTACTTC. It encodes CATRKTGGGETQYF.

This clone has just a few counts. The J gene is TRBJ1-5, the V gene TRBV19; D might be TRBD1 (5 bases). Trimming shortened V by 5 bases and J by 11 bases, and 10 bases separated the two germline ends. Germline V gives CDR1 LNHDA, CDR2 SQIVND (reference sequence). The CDR3 runs to 11 residues. Here the CDR3 DNA reads TGTGCCAGTAGTCCCGGGGGGACCCAGCATTTT. It yields the protein CASSPGGTQHF.

The rearrangement uses TRBV12-1 and TRBJ1-1. TRBV12-1 constitutes a pseudogene. The CDR3 totals 17 residues. CDR3 residues: CASGGSRNEGLNTEAFF. CDR3 DNA: TGTGCCAGCGGAGGGTCGCGGAACGAGGGGTTGAACACTGAAGCTTTCTTT.

The chain employs TRBV6-5 and TRBJ2-7, with D possibly being TRBD2 (6 bases). This CDR3 is built from 14 residues. The germline gives CDR1 MNHEY, CDR2 SVGAGI. V shed 6 bases and J shed 0 bases, with 12 bases lying between them. CDR3 loop: CASRSAGGSYEQYF. The DNA of the CDR3 is TGTGCCAGCAGATCTGCCGGGGGCTCCTACGAGCAGTACTTC.

The rearrangement links TRBV12-3 or TRBV12-4 to TRBJ1-2, with D possibly being TRBD1 (5 bases). V dropped 7 bases and J dropped 5 bases, with 11 bases sitting between them. The CDR3 spans 12 residues. The CDR3 sequence is CASTLGQYGYTF. The CDR3 DNA is TGTGCCAGCACCTTGGGGCAGTATGGCTACACCTTC.

The genes are TRBV14 and TRBJ2-2; 9 bases agree with TRBD2. This CDR3 region has 15 residues. After removal of 7 bases from V and 5 bases from J, the junction contained 8 bases not matched to a gene. The germline CDR1 and CDR2 sequences are SGHDN and FVKESK. CDR3 protein: CASTPGLAFTGELFF. CDR3 DNA sequence: TGTGCCAGCACTCCGGGACTAGCTTTTACCGGGGAGCTGTTTTTT.

This rearrangement joins TRBV7-2 to TRBJ2-7, with D tentatively TRBD1 (6 bases). CDR3 length equals 17 residues. Between the trimmed V and J ends, which lost 0 bases and 0 bases, there was a span of 15 bases. Germline CDR1 SGHTA, CDR2 FQGNSA. CDR3 nucleotide sequence: TGTGCCAGCAGCTTAGCCTCGGACTGGGACACCTCCTACGAGCAGTACTTC. Its protein product is CASSLASDWDTSYEQYF.